These T cell receptor beta chains were read from a single sample in a study of T cell responses to AZD1222 COVID-19 vaccine. Assay: immunoSEQ multiplex PCR; the TCRdb copy retains only in-frame clones and omits some. The repertoire consists of more than 95,000 clones, with 75% to 95% occurring once and the leading ten covering 6% to 9%. The specimen was peripheral blood, collected on day 0 of AZD1222 vaccination. All receptors derive from an adult in good health. Each CDR3 is given with its conserved first and last residue. A D gene is named only where the DNA matches it firmly. Rows give clone size only sometimes, using once, few, many, or a class for an expanded clone.

CDR3nt: TGTGCCAGCAGCGATGCGGGAGGGTCCTACAATGAGCAGTTCTTC; CDR3aa: CASSDAGGSYNEQFF; d_gene: TRBD2; j_gene: TRBJ2-1; v_gene: TRBV9; abundance: .
CDR3nt: TGTGCCAGCAGCTTAGATCGGGGGGAGGGCAGAATCTACGAGCAGTACTTC; CDR3aa: CASSLDRGEGRIYEQYF; d_gene: TRBD2; j_gene: TRBJ2-7; v_gene: TRBV11-2; abundance: .
CDR3nt: TGTGCCAGCACTCCAATGGGGAAAACCTACGAGCAGTACTTC; CDR3aa: CASTPMGKTYEQYF; d_gene: .; j_gene: TRBJ2-7; v_gene: TRBV28; abundance: .
CDR3nt: TGTGCCAGCGGTCACGACAGCTCCTATAATTCACCCCTCCACTTT; CDR3aa: CASGHDSSYNSPLHF; d_gene: .; j_gene: TRBJ1-6; v_gene: TRBV9; abundance: .
CDR3nt: TGTGCCACCAGTAATCCCGGGACTAGCGGGAGTGGGGAGTACAATGAGCAGTTCTTC; CDR3aa: CATSNPGTSGSGEYNEQFF; d_gene: TRBD2; j_gene: TRBJ2-1; v_gene: TRBV24-1; abundance: .
CDR3nt: TGTGCCAGTAGTAACCGGGACAGGGCGGATTCACCCCTCCACTTT; CDR3aa: CASSNRDRADSPLHF; d_gene: TRBD1; j_gene: TRBJ1-6; v_gene: TRBV19; abundance: .
CDR3nt: TGTGCCAGCTTAGGTCGCGAGCAGTACTTC; CDR3aa: CASLGREQYF; d_gene: .; j_gene: TRBJ2-7; v_gene: TRBV2; abundance: .
CDR3nt: TGTGCCATCAGTGACCAGAACAATGAGCAGTTCTTC; CDR3aa: CAISDQNNEQFF; d_gene: .; j_gene: TRBJ2-1; v_gene: TRBV10-3; abundance: .
CDR3nt: TGTGCCAGCACCTTCAGGGTGCCTCAGCCCCAGCATTTT; CDR3aa: CASTFRVPQPQHF; d_gene: .; j_gene: TRBJ1-5; v_gene: TRBV28; abundance: .
CDR3nt: TGTGCTAGTCAGACGGGGCACACGGGGCAAGAGACCCAGTACTTC; CDR3aa: CASQTGHTGQETQYF; d_gene: .; j_gene: TRBJ2-5; v_gene: TRBV12-5; abundance: once
CDR3nt: TGTGCCACCAGTGATTCAGGGGGTCCTAATGAAAAACTGTTTTTT; CDR3aa: CATSDSGGPNEKLFF; d_gene: TRBD1; j_gene: TRBJ1-4; v_gene: TRBV24-1; abundance: .
CDR3nt: TGTGCCAGCAGTAGACTAGCGGGATACAATGAGCAGTTCTTC; CDR3aa: CASSRLAGYNEQFF; d_gene: TRBD2; j_gene: TRBJ2-1; v_gene: TRBV25-1; abundance: .
CDR3nt: TGTGCCAGTAGTGCCGGGTTTGGTGAGCAGTTCTTC; CDR3aa: CASSAGFGEQFF; d_gene: .; j_gene: TRBJ2-1; v_gene: TRBV19; abundance: .
CDR3nt: TGTGCCAGCAGCGTTGGGGGGCTGGGGAATGAGCAGTTCTTC; CDR3aa: CASSVGGLGNEQFF; d_gene: .; j_gene: TRBJ2-1; v_gene: TRBV9; abundance: .
CDR3nt: TGTGCCAGCAGCCAAGACTCCGGACCGGGTGAGCAGTTCTTC; CDR3aa: CASSQDSGPGEQFF; d_gene: .; j_gene: TRBJ2-1; v_gene: TRBV3-1/TRBV3-2; abundance: few
CDR3nt: TGTGCCATCCAGGACAGGGGAGGGGACGAGCAGTACTTC; CDR3aa: CAIQDRGGDEQYF; d_gene: TRBD1; j_gene: TRBJ2-7; v_gene: TRBV10-3; abundance: .
CDR3nt: TGTGCCAGCAGCTTGGACCCTGCGACCCAAGCTAACTATGGCTACACCTTC; CDR3aa: CASSLDPATQANYGYTF; d_gene: .; j_gene: TRBJ1-2; v_gene: TRBV5-5; abundance: .
CDR3nt: TGCGCCAGCAGCTTGGGTCAGGGGGCAGTCTATGAGCAGTTCTTC; CDR3aa: CASSLGQGAVYEQFF; d_gene: TRBD1; j_gene: TRBJ2-1; v_gene: TRBV5-1; abundance: .
CDR3nt: TGCGCCAGCAGCTTGTCCCGGGACAGGGGCGATGAGCAGTTCTTC; CDR3aa: CASSLSRDRGDEQFF; d_gene: TRBD1; j_gene: TRBJ2-1; v_gene: TRBV5-1; abundance: .
CDR3nt: TGTGCCAGCAGCTTCGGCAGGGACTCACCCCTCCACTTT; CDR3aa: CASSFGRDSPLHF; d_gene: .; j_gene: TRBJ1-6; v_gene: TRBV7-8; abundance: .
CDR3nt: TGTGCCAGCAGTTTAAGCCAAAGGAACACTGAAGCTTTCTTT; CDR3aa: CASSLSQRNTEAFF; d_gene: .; j_gene: TRBJ1-1; v_gene: TRBV28; abundance: .
CDR3nt: TGCGCCAGCAGCTCTACTAGCGGGAGCCAAGAGACCCAGTACTTC; CDR3aa: CASSSTSGSQETQYF; d_gene: TRBD2; j_gene: TRBJ2-5; v_gene: TRBV5-1; abundance: .
CDR3nt: TGTGCCAACAGTCTCTCCGGCCTCTCCTACGAGCAGTACTTC; CDR3aa: CANSLSGLSYEQYF; d_gene: .; j_gene: TRBJ2-7; v_gene: TRBV6-5; abundance: .
CDR3nt: TGTGCCAGCAGCTTAGGACAGGGGGCCTCGGACACTGAAGCTTTCTTT; CDR3aa: CASSLGQGASDTEAFF; d_gene: TRBD1; j_gene: TRBJ1-1; v_gene: TRBV7-9; abundance: .
CDR3nt: TGTGCCAGCAGCCAACGTGGGGGGGGAAAAACGGAGACCCAGTACTTC; CDR3aa: CASSQRGGGKTETQYF; d_gene: TRBD2; j_gene: TRBJ2-5; v_gene: TRBV3-1/TRBV3-2; abundance: .
CDR3nt: TGCAGCGTTGTAAGGCCAAAGGGGACAGGGACTGGCTACGAGCAGTACTTC; CDR3aa: CSVVRPKGTGTGYEQYF; d_gene: TRBD1; j_gene: TRBJ2-7; v_gene: TRBV29-1; abundance: .
CDR3nt: TGTGCCAGCTCCCGCTTGGTGACTGGGGCCAACGTCCTGACTTTC; CDR3aa: CASSRLVTGANVLTF; d_gene: .; j_gene: TRBJ2-6; v_gene: TRBV18; abundance: .
CDR3nt: TGTGCCAGCAGTGATATGGAGACCCAGTACTTC; CDR3aa: CASSDMETQYF; d_gene: .; j_gene: TRBJ2-5; v_gene: TRBV2; abundance: .
CDR3nt: TGTGCCAGCAGTGGAGTCCGGGGTTACGAGCAGTACTTC; CDR3aa: CASSGVRGYEQYF; d_gene: .; j_gene: TRBJ2-7; v_gene: TRBV2; abundance: few
CDR3nt: TGTGCCAGCAGCTTACGCGGGGGCGAGAATTCACCCCTCCACTTT; CDR3aa: CASSLRGGENSPLHF; d_gene: .; j_gene: TRBJ1-6; v_gene: TRBV11-2; abundance: once
CDR3nt: TGTGCCAGCAGGGCAGGACCAGGGGGCGCCGAGACCCAGTACTTC; CDR3aa: CASRAGPGGAETQYF; d_gene: TRBD1; j_gene: TRBJ2-5; v_gene: TRBV28; abundance: .
CDR3nt: TGTGCCAGCTCACGAACGGGGCCAGATACGCAGTATTTT; CDR3aa: CASSRTGPDTQYF; d_gene: .; j_gene: TRBJ2-3; v_gene: TRBV18; abundance: .
CDR3nt: TGTGCCAGCAGACCCGGGACTAGCGGGAGGGAGACCCAGTACTTC; CDR3aa: CASRPGTSGRETQYF; d_gene: TRBD2; j_gene: TRBJ2-5; v_gene: TRBV28; abundance: .
CDR3nt: TGTGCCAGCAGTGCGCGACTAGGGGGCAATCAGCCCCAGCATTTT; CDR3aa: CASSARLGGNQPQHF; d_gene: .; j_gene: TRBJ1-5; v_gene: TRBV27; abundance: .
CDR3nt: TGCGCCAGCAGCTGGCCCCCCGGGACAGGGTTCTCTGGGGCCAACGTCCTGACTTTC; CDR3aa: CASSWPPGTGFSGANVLTF; d_gene: TRBD1; j_gene: TRBJ2-6; v_gene: TRBV5-1; abundance: .
CDR3nt: TGTGCCAGCAGCGTAGGACTAGCGGAGACCTACAATGAGCAGTTCTTC; CDR3aa: CASSVGLAETYNEQFF; d_gene: TRBD2; j_gene: TRBJ2-1; v_gene: TRBV9; abundance: .
CDR3nt: TGTGCCAGCAGGCAGGGACTAGCCAATGAGCAGTTCTTC; CDR3aa: CASRQGLANEQFF; d_gene: TRBD2; j_gene: TRBJ2-1; v_gene: TRBV7-2; abundance: once
CDR3nt: TGTGCCAGCAGCTTGGGGGACACCTCTCGGAATGAGCAGTTCTTC; CDR3aa: CASSLGDTSRNEQFF; d_gene: .; j_gene: TRBJ2-1; v_gene: TRBV5-8; abundance: .
CDR3nt: TGTGCCAGCAGCCGCGCGGATTATTCACCCCTCCACTTT; CDR3aa: CASSRADYSPLHF; d_gene: .; j_gene: TRBJ1-6; v_gene: TRBV12-3/TRBV12-4; abundance: .
CDR3nt: TGCAGCGTTGGACTAATGAGCTCCTACAATGAGCAGTTCTTC; CDR3aa: CSVGLMSSYNEQFF; d_gene: .; j_gene: TRBJ2-1; v_gene: TRBV29-1; abundance: .
CDR3nt: TGCAGCGTCGCGTTGACGGCAACTAATGAAAAACTGTTTTTT; CDR3aa: CSVALTATNEKLFF; d_gene: .; j_gene: TRBJ1-4; v_gene: TRBV29-1; abundance: .
CDR3nt: TGTGCCACCAGCAGAGATGGGGGGGACCTAGGCGAGCAGTACTTC; CDR3aa: CATSRDGGDLGEQYF; d_gene: TRBD2; j_gene: TRBJ2-7; v_gene: TRBV15; abundance: .
CDR3nt: TGCAGCGTCTTAGACCGCGAGCAGTACTTC; CDR3aa: CSVLDREQYF; d_gene: .; j_gene: TRBJ2-7; v_gene: TRBV29-1; abundance: .
CDR3nt: TGCGCCACCCGCCCCCCAAAGCAACAGGGGGCTAACACTGAAGCTTTCTTT; CDR3aa: CATRPPKQQGANTEAFF; d_gene: TRBD1; j_gene: TRBJ1-1; v_gene: TRBV4-1; abundance: .
CDR3nt: TGTGCCAGCAGTTTTTCCCGGTCCGATCAGCCCCAGCATTTT; CDR3aa: CASSFSRSDQPQHF; d_gene: .; j_gene: TRBJ1-5; v_gene: TRBV28; abundance: .
CDR3nt: TGTGCCAGCAGTTACGGAGCGGGAGGCAGGTACGAGCAGTACTTC; CDR3aa: CASSYGAGGRYEQYF; d_gene: TRBD2; j_gene: TRBJ2-7; v_gene: TRBV6-2/TRBV6-3; abundance: .
CDR3nt: TGTGCCAGCAGTGACGCACAGAATCAGATCAATCAGCCCCAGCATTTT; CDR3aa: CASSDAQNQINQPQHF; d_gene: .; j_gene: TRBJ1-5; v_gene: TRBV28; abundance: .
CDR3nt: TGTGCCAGCCTGGGACAGATTAACTATGGCTACACCTTC; CDR3aa: CASLGQINYGYTF; d_gene: TRBD1; j_gene: TRBJ1-2; v_gene: TRBV2; abundance: .
CDR3nt: TGCGCCAGCAGCCAAGCCCCCCTAGTTACGACCGGGGAGCTGTTTTTT; CDR3aa: CASSQAPLVTTGELFF; d_gene: .; j_gene: TRBJ2-2; v_gene: TRBV4-1; abundance: .
CDR3nt: TGTGCCAGCAGCAATCAGGACAGACAGCCCCAGCATTTT; CDR3aa: CASSNQDRQPQHF; d_gene: .; j_gene: TRBJ1-5; v_gene: TRBV6-5; abundance: .
CDR3nt: TGCGCCAGCAGCTTAGGGGGACAGCCAGAGGAAAAACTGTTTTTT; CDR3aa: CASSLGGQPEEKLFF; d_gene: TRBD1; j_gene: TRBJ1-4; v_gene: TRBV5-1; abundance: .
CDR3nt: TGTGCCAGCAGCGTGGAGGGCGGCGGAAACACCATATATTTT; CDR3aa: CASSVEGGGNTIYF; d_gene: .; j_gene: TRBJ1-3; v_gene: TRBV9; abundance: .
CDR3nt: TGCGCCAGCAGCCAAGATCAAGCGGGAGGTTTTTTCGAGCAGTACTTC; CDR3aa: CASSQDQAGGFFEQYF; d_gene: TRBD2; j_gene: TRBJ2-7; v_gene: TRBV4-1; abundance: few
CDR3nt: TGTGCCAGCACCCTACAGGTCATGGGGCTCTCCAGGGGGGAGCTGTTTTTT; CDR3aa: CASTLQVMGLSRGELFF; d_gene: .; j_gene: TRBJ2-2; v_gene: TRBV11-2; abundance: .